This T cell receptor (beta chain) came from a study of tumor and adjacent non-tumor tissue in lung cancer. Study details: Patients comprised 12 adenocarcinoma, 2 squamous cell carcinoma and 1 small cell lung cancer. Broader study findings: Tumor repertoires had a smaller top 100 clone share than normal lung. Compared with tumor, normal lung showed significantly lower TCR diversity.

The library came from three nested PCR rounds adapted from ARM-PCR protocols. TCRdb reanalysed the multiplex PCR reads using MiXCR and keeps one entry per CDR3 protein. The table has more than 95,000 distinct CDR3 sequences, over 65% seen once; the top ten hold roughly 13%. Trimming stripped 3 bases from V and 4 bases from J, with 13 bases between. This CDR3 comprises 13 residues. Germline values: CDR1 DFQATT, CDR2 SNEGSKA (reference sequence). This sample's RNA came from whole unsorted tissue. Comment on this clonotype: What it recognizes is unknown. A much larger clone differs from this one at a single base, so this may be a read error.

The rearrangement joins TRBV20-1 to TRBJ2-7; tentatively, D is TRBD1 or TRBD2 (5 bases each). Sequencing input: lung tumor tissue. This TCR was sampled from a man between 25 and 39 years old with non-small cell lung cancer. Here the CDR3 reads CSASGGLTYEQYF. CDR3 nucleotides: TGCAGTGCTAGTGGGGGTCTAACTTACGAGCAGTACTTC.